The 16 T cell receptor beta chains below all came from one sample that was sequenced in a study of blood T cell repertoires in COVID-19. Method: immunoSEQ multiplex PCR; TCRdb's copy keeps in-frame clones and lacks some. The top ten hold about 7.6% of the sample, which has about 240,000 clones, around 90% seen once. The sequenced sample was peripheral blood. The receptors shown here come from a woman aged 70 to 79 with active or convalescent COVID-19.

This sequence joins TRBV6-5 and TRBJ2-7, with TRBD2 as a possible D gene (7 bases). The ends were cut back, 6 bases at V and 0 bases at J, with 15 bases in the middle. The CDR3 is 15 amino acids. Germline values: CDR1 MNHEY, CDR2 SVGAGI. CDR3 DNA sequence: TGTGCCAGCAGGAATGGCGGGGGCTCCTCCTACGAGCAGTACTTC. It encodes CASRNGGGSSYEQYF.

This clone has a single count. The rearrangement joins TRBV19 to TRBJ2-1, with 9 bases that match TRBD2. With V trimmed by 5 bases and J by 4 bases, 6 bases remained unmatched. CDR3 length: 15 residues. CDR1 is LNHDA, CDR2 SQIVND, per germline (reference sequence). The CDR3 DNA is TGTGCCAGTAGTGCATATAGCGGGGGTTACAATGAGCAGTTCTTC. It translates to CASSAYSGGYNEQFF.

The chain carries TRBV24-1 and TRBJ1-1; 10 bases map to TRBD1. In germline, CDR1 is KGHDR, CDR2 SFDVKD. V gave up 9 bases and J gave up 7 bases; unmatched junction bases: 13. CDR3 length: 15 amino acids. CDR3 sequence: CATRQGQGTPGEAFF. The CDR3 nucleotides are TGTGCCACCCGTCAGGGACAGGGGACTCCGGGTGAAGCTTTCTTT.

This chain links TRBV5-6 with TRBJ2-1; tentatively, D is TRBD2 (6 bases). Germline V gene lookup returns CDR1 SGHDT and CDR2 YYEEEE. V was clipped by 1 base and J by 7 bases, with 15 bases between them. CDR3 size: 15 residues. The CDR3 loop is CASSLKGGAKNEQFF. For the CDR3, the DNA is TGTGCCAGCAGCTTGAAGGGAGGAGCGAAGAATGAGCAGTTCTTC. Combining the CDR3 with reference TRBV5-6 and TRBJ2-1 gives the whole variable domain DAGVTQSPTHLIKTRGQQVTLRCSPKSGHDTVSWYQQALGQGPQFIFQYYEEEERQRGNFPDRFSGHQFPNYSSELNVNALLLGDSALYLCASSLKGGAKNEQFFGPGTRLTVL.

The chain recombines TRBV11-3 with TRBJ1-1; D is ambiguous. The V end was cut by 1 base, the J end by 0 bases, with 15 bases between. The CDR3 is 17 residues long. Germline V gene lookup returns CDR1 SGHNT and CDR2 YENEEA. As DNA, the CDR3 is TGTGCCAGCAGCTTAGTAACAGCCCCCATCCTGAACACTGAAGCTTTCTTT. It translates to CASSLVTAPILNTEAFF.

The V gene is TRBV2, the J gene TRBJ2-7, with 8 bases fitting TRBD2. The CDR3 extends over 14 amino acids. Germline V gives CDR1 SNHLY, CDR2 FYNNEI. Trimming took 1 base from V and 4 from J; bases not matched to a gene: 3. CDR3 in amino acids: CASSEVSGAYEQYF. CDR3 bases: TGTGCCAGCAGTGAAGTTAGCGGGGCGTACGAGCAGTACTTC.

The chain carries TRBV7-2 and TRBJ2-3; weak D call: TRBD2 (6 bases). This CDR3 spans 14 amino acids. Trimming took off 3 bases at V and 2 bases at J, with 9 bases between the two ends. Germline CDR1 and CDR2: SGHTA and FQGNSA. The CDR3 spells CASSLAGITDTQYF. The CDR3 bases are TGTGCCAGCAGCTTGGCGGGGATCACAGATACGCAGTATTTT.

The chain links TRBV2 to TRBJ1-2; 9 bases agree with TRBD1. CDR1 SNHLY and CDR2 FYNNEI come from the germline V gene. This CDR3 region has 15 residues. After removal of 1 base from V and 7 bases from J, the junction contained 7 bases not matched to a gene. The CDR3 sequence is CASSEVGQGRSGYTF. The CDR3 coding sequence is TGTGCCAGCAGTGAAGTGGGACAGGGCAGGAGTGGCTACACCTTC. The entire variable domain, with the rest obtained from reference TRBV2 and TRBJ1-2, is as follows: EPEVTQTPSHQVTQMGQEVILRCVPISNHLYFYWYRQILGQKVEFLVSFYNNEISEKSEIFDDQFSVERPDGSNFTLKIRSTKLEDSAMYFCASSEVGQGRSGYTFGSGTRLTVV.

This chain joins TRBV19 and TRBJ1-2, with 7 positions matching TRBD1. The CDR3 sequence is 16 residues long. Germline trimming cut 4 bases from V and 5 bases from J; bases unmatched to any gene: 13. Germline V CDR1 and CDR2: LNHDA, SQIVND (reference sequence). CDR3 nucleotide sequence: TGTGCCAGTAGTAACCTTGGACAGGAACTTCGGTATGGCTACACCTTC. Amino acid sequence: CASSNLGQELRYGYTF.

Of note for this clone: In the same sample, other DNA sequences code for this CDR3. The chain recombines TRBV14 with TRBJ1-1; a weak D match, TRBD1 (6 bases). The CDR3 contains 14 residues. Germline lookup yields CDR1 SGHDN and CDR2 FVKESK. Trimming removed 1 base from V and 5 bases from J, with 11 bases in between. CDR3 nucleotide sequence: TGTGCCAGCAGCCAAGTCAGGGGTGGAACTGAAGCTTTCTTT. It specifies CASSQVRGGTEAFF.

The J gene is TRBJ1-1, the V gene TRBV5-1; possible D gene TRBD1, 6 bases. Germline-derived CDR1 and CDR2 are SGHRS and YFSETQ. Trimming removed 4 bases from V and 6 bases from J, with 19 bases in between. The CDR3 is 15 residues long. CDR3 in amino acids: CASSPDGQPRAEAFF. CDR3 DNA: TGCGCCAGCAGCCCGGATGGACAGCCCAGGGCTGAAGCTTTCTTT.

The chain has TRBV7-6 and TRBJ2-3; D unresolved. V was pared by 0 bases and J by 5 bases, with 12 bases between. The germline V gene encodes CDR1 SGHVS and CDR2 FNYEAQ. The CDR3 has 15 residues. The CDR3 reads CASSLASFPGDTQYF. CDR3 coding DNA: TGTGCCAGCAGCTTAGCCAGCTTTCCGGGAGATACGCAGTATTTT. Based on the CDR3 plus reference TRBV7-6 and TRBJ2-3, the full variable domain is GAGVSQSPRYKVTKRGQDVALRCDPISGHVSLYWYRQALGQGPEFLTYFNYEAQQDKSGLPNDRFSAERPEGSISTLTIQRTEQRDSAMYRCASSLASFPGDTQYFGPGTRLTVL.

This chain joins TRBV10-3 and TRBJ2-5; 10 nucleotides match TRBD2. Germline V gene sequence: CDR1 ENHRY, CDR2 SYGVKD. V shed 11 bases and J 2 bases; nucleotides not matched to a gene: 8. The CDR3 has 14 residues. CDR3 residues: CAARRTSGQETQYF. CDR3 nucleotides: TGTGCCGCCAGACGGACTAGCGGACAAGAGACCCAGTACTTC.

V gene TRBV6-5 combines with J gene TRBJ1-1, with TRBD1 as a possible D gene (5 bases). Germline V lookup: CDR1 MNHEY, CDR2 SVGAGI. V lost 11 bases, J lost 4 bases, and 14 bases lay in between. CDR3 length: 12 amino acids. CDR3 bases: TGTGCCGTCCGGGGGGGTGGCACTGAAGCTTTCTTT. Amino acid sequence: CAVRGGGTEAFF.

The CDR3 here is CASTPGVAGTEAFF. In nucleotides, the CDR3 is TGTGCCAGTACCCCCGGGGTCGCCGGAACTGAAGCTTTCTTT. The chain is built from TRBV19 and TRBJ1-1; D gene unclear. CDR3 length: 14 residues. Deletions cut 7 bases from V and 5 bases from J, with 17 bases between. Germline CDR1 and CDR2: LNHDA and SQIVND (reference sequence).

The V gene is TRBV5-1, the J gene TRBJ1-4, with D tentatively TRBD1 (6 bases). CDR3 length: 15 amino acids. Trimming shortened V by 4 bases and J by 4 bases, and 14 bases separated the two germline ends. Germline lookup yields CDR1 SGHRS and CDR2 YFSETQ. The CDR3 is CASSEAGVGNEKLFF. The CDR3 DNA follows: TGCGCCAGCAGCGAAGCAGGGGTGGGTAATGAAAAACTGTTTTTT. The whole variable domain, remainder taken from reference TRBV5-1 and TRBJ1-4, is KAGVTQTPRYLIKTRGQQVTLSCSPISGHRSVSWYQQTPGQGLQFLFEYFSETQRNKGNFPGRFSGRQFSNSRSEMNVSTLELGDSALYLCASSEAGVGNEKLFFGSGTQLSVL.